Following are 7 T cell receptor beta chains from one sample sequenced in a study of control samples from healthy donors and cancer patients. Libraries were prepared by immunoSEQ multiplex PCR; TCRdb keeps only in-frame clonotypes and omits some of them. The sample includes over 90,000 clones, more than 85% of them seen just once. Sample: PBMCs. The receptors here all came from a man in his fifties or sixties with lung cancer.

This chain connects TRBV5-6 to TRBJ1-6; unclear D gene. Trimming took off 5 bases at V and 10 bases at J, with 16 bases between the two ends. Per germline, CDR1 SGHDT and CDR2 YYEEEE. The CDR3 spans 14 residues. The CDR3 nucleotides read TGTGCCAGCAGTTTCAGAGCCAAATTCTCACCCCTCCACTTT. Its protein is CASSFRAKFSPLHF.

CDR3 region: CSVGTGVAKEQYF. Here the CDR3 DNA reads TGCAGCGTTGGTACAGGCGTTGCTAAGGAGCAGTACTTC. V usage is TRBV29-1 and J usage is TRBJ2-7; the D gene is possibly TRBD1 (5 bases). Germline V gene data show CDR1 as SQVTM and CDR2 as ANQGSEA. The length of the CDR3 is 13 residues. The ends were cut back, 4 bases at V and 7 bases at J, with 17 bases in the middle.

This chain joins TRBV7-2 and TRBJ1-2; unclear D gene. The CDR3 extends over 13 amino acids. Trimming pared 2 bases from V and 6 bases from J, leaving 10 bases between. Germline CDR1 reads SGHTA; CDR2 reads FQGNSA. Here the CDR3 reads CASSLRVTDGYTF. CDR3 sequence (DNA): TGTGCCAGCAGCTTACGGGTCACCGATGGCTACACCTTC. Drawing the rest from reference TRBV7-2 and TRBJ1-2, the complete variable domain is GAGVSQSPSNKVTEKGKDVELRCDPISGHTALYWYRQSLGQGLEFLIYFQGNSAPDKSGLPSDRFSAERTGGSVSTLTIQRTQQEDSAVYLCASSLRVTDGYTFGSGTRLTVV.

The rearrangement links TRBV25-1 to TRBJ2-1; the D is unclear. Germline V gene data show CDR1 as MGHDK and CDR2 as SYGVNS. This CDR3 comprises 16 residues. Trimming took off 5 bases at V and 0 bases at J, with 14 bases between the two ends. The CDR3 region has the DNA TGTGCCAGCAGTTCAGTCGCCGCGAGCTCCTACAATGAGCAGTTCTTC. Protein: CASSSVAASSYNEQFF.

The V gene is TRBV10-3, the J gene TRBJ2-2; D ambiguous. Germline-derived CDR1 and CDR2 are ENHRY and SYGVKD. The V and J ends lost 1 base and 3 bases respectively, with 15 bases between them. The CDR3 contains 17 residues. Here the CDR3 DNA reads TGTGCCATCAGTGAGTTCGTCCTTCGGCCAGACACCGGGGAGCTGTTTTTT. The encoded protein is CAISEFVLRPDTGELFF.

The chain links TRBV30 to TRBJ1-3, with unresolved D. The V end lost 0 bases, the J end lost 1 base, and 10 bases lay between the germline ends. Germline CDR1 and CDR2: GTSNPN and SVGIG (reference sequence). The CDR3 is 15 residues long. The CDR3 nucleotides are TGTGCCTGGAGTGTACAAAGAGGGTCTGGAAACACCATATATTTT. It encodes CAWSVQRGSGNTIYF.

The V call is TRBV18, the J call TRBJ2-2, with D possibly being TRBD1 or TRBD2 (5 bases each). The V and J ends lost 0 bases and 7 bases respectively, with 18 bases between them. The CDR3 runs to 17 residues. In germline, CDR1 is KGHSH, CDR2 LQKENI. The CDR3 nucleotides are TGTGCCAGCTCACCACCAGGATCTACGAGGGGTGGCGGGGAGCTGTTTTTT. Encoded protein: CASSPPGSTRGGGELFF.